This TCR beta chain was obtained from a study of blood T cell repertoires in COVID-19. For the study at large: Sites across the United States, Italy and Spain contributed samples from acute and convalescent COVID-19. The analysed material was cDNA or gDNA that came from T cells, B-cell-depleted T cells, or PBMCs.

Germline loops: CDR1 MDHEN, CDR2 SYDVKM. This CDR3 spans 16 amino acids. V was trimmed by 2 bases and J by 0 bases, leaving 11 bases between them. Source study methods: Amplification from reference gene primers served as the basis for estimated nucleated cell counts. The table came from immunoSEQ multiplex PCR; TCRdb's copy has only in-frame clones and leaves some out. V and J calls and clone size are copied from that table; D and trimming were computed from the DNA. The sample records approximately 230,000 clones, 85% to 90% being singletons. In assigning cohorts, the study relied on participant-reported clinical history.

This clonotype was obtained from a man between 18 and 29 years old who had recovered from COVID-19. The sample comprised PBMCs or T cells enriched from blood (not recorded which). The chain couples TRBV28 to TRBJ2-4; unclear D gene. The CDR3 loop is CASSLIAELAKNIQYF. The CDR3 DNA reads TGTGCCAGCAGTTTAATTGCGGAACTAGCCAAAAACATTCAGTACTTC.